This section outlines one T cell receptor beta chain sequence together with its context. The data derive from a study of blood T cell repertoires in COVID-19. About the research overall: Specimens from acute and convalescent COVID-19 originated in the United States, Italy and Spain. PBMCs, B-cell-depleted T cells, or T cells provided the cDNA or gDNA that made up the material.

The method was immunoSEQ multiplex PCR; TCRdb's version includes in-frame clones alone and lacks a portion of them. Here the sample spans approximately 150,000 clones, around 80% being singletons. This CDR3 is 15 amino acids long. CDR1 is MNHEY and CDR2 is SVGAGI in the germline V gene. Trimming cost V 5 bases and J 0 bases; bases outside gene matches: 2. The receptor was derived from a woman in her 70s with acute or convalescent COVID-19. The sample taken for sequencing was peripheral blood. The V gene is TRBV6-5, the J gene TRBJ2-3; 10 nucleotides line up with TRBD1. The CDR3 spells CASSRDRGSTDTQYF. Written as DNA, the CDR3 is TGTGCCAGCAGTCGGGACAGGGGTAGCACAGATACGCAGTATTTT.